This T cell receptor (beta chain) appears in the sequencing data of a study of shared clonotypes between healthy human individuals. Study-wide results and limits: Naive CD4 clonotype sharing across several donors was approximately 5%. The donor pool, a small one, limited the genetic and exposure-history diversity represented.

Authors' methods: There were no quality scores in the junction-only immunoSEQ sequences, so filtering differed. Sequencing used immunoSEQ multiplex PCR; TCRdb keeps in-frame clones, though not all of them. Clone size and V and J calls were adopted from that table, with D and trimming inferred from the DNA. The table has about 680,000 clones, roughly 72% seen once. A split of CD4+ cells into CD45RA+ naive and CD45RA-negative memory subsets was performed. In regard to this clone: No antigen is known for it.

The sample taken for sequencing was memory CD4+ T cells sorted from blood. The subset was: CD45RA-negative fraction. This TCR was sampled from a woman aged 25 to 39 in good health.

CDR3 residues: CASSLGGLYEQYF. DNA for the CDR3: TGTGCCAGCAGCTTAGGTGGCCTCTACGAGCAGTACTTC. The chain is built from TRBV7-8 and TRBJ2-7; no firm D call. The CDR3 covers 13 residues. The V end lost 1 base, the J end lost 3 bases, and 7 bases lay between the germline ends. Germline CDR1 reads SGHVS; CDR2 reads FQNEAQ.